This T cell receptor (beta chain) emerged from a study of T cell repertoires in cytomegalovirus infection. Using its own MiXCR run on the reads, TCRdb lists one record per CDR3 protein. The sample includes under 800,000 distinct CDR3 sequences, 20% to 25% of them seen just once. The CDR3 has 13 amino acids. Trimming took off 6 bases at V and 6 bases at J, with 14 bases between the two ends. Per germline, CDR1 SEHNR and CDR2 FQNEAQ (reference sequence). This clonotype was observed a few times. The origin of this receptor is a human donor in good health (CMV status not recorded). Some clones in this sample may be carry-over from other donors' samples. Material: CD8+ T cells from PBMCs. The V call is TRBV7-9, the J call TRBJ1-1, with D possibly being TRBD1 (6 bases). The CDR3 DNA reads TGTGCCAGCAGGGTCCCGGGACACGCTGAAGCTTTCTTT. Translation gives CASRVPGHAEAFF.